This is a list of T cell receptor beta chains from one sample in a study of tumor-infiltrating lymphocytes in primary liver carcinoma. TCRdb analysed the multiplex PCR reads with MiXCR anew, one entry per CDR3 protein. Of 320,000 or so distinct CDR3 sequences listed, approximately 60% were seen once; the top ten hold 9%. The sample comprised peripheral blood. The receptors shown here come from a man aged 35-49 years with primary liver carcinoma and hepatitis B virus infection. The CDR3 runs from the conserved cysteine through the conserved F or W. D genes are given only for firm matches. A clone size is listed for some rows: how often the clone was seen (once, few, many), or a class if it is expanded.

CDR3aa: CASSPGLVPETQYF
CDR3nt: TGTGCCAGCAGCCCCGGTTTGGTCCCGGAGACCCAGTACTTC
d_gene: .
v_gene: TRBV9
abundance: .
j_gene: TRBJ2-5

CDR3aa: CASSQDGRFPTYEQYF
CDR3nt: TGTGCCAGCAGCCAAGATGGCCGATTTCCTACCTACGAGCAGTACTTC
d_gene: .
v_gene: TRBV14
abundance: .
j_gene: TRBJ2-7

CDR3aa: CASSVVLQVGEQYF
CDR3nt: TGTGCCAGCAGCGTAGTCCTTCAGGTTGGAGAGCAGTACTTC
d_gene: .
v_gene: TRBV11-2
abundance: .
j_gene: TRBJ2-7

CDR3aa: CASSLNSGEQYF
CDR3nt: TGTGCCAGCAGCTTAAACAGCGGCGAGCAGTACTTC
d_gene: .
v_gene: TRBV7-9
abundance: few
j_gene: TRBJ2-7

CDR3aa: CASGSYRVLGELFF
CDR3nt: TGTGCCAGCGGCTCTTACAGGGTACTCGGGGAGTTGTTTTTT
d_gene: .
v_gene: TRBV7-9
abundance: .
j_gene: TRBJ2-2

CDR3aa: CSVERDTGGHNEQFF
CDR3nt: TGCAGCGTTGAAAGAGATACAGGGGGCCACAATGAGCAGTTCTTC
d_gene: TRBD1
v_gene: TRBV29-1
abundance: many
j_gene: TRBJ2-1

CDR3aa: CSVAITYKQYF
CDR3nt: TGCAGCGTCGCTATAACATACAAGCAGTACTTC
d_gene: .
v_gene: TRBV29-1
abundance: .
j_gene: TRBJ2-7

CDR3aa: CASSSARPGPPSPKLFF
CDR3nt: TGCGCCAGCAGCTCAGCTCGTCCGGGACCGCCTTCCCCTAAACTGTTTTTT
d_gene: .
v_gene: TRBV5-1
abundance: many
j_gene: TRBJ1-4

CDR3aa: CSVSRDMDNEWFF
CDR3nt: TGCAGCGTCTCCCGGGACATGGACAATGAGTGGTTCTTC
d_gene: .
v_gene: TRBV29-1
abundance: .
j_gene: TRBJ2-1

CDR3aa: CASSGRLAGPYNEQFF
CDR3nt: TGTGCCAGCAGTGGGCGTTTAGCGGGCCCCTACAATGAGCAGTTCTTC
d_gene: TRBD2
v_gene: TRBV6-1
abundance: once
j_gene: TRBJ2-1

CDR3aa: CAWSVSREEIGYTF
CDR3nt: TGTGCCTGGAGTGTTTCCAGGGAAGAGATTGGCTACACCTTC
d_gene: .
v_gene: TRBV30
abundance: .
j_gene: TRBJ1-2

CDR3aa: CATSDSTGTGSGDTQYF
CDR3nt: TGTGCCACCAGTGACAGCACCGGGACAGGGTCCGGAGATACGCAGTATTTT
d_gene: TRBD1
v_gene: TRBV24-1
abundance: .
j_gene: TRBJ2-3

CDR3aa: CASSELSATYGYTF
CDR3nt: TGTGCCAGCAGTGAATTATCAGCGACCTATGGCTACACCTTC
d_gene: .
v_gene: TRBV25-1
abundance: .
j_gene: TRBJ1-2

CDR3aa: CASSPGLERSYEQYF
CDR3nt: TGTGCCAGCAGCCCGGGACTAGAGAGATCGTACGAGCAGTACTTC
d_gene: TRBD2
v_gene: TRBV11-2
abundance: .
j_gene: TRBJ2-7

CDR3aa: CASSPTGRPEAFF
CDR3nt: TGTGCCAGCAGCCCAACCGGACGTCCTGAAGCTTTCTTT
d_gene: .
v_gene: TRBV21-1
abundance: once
j_gene: TRBJ1-1

CDR3aa: CASSSGQGGEQYF
CDR3nt: TGTGCCAGCAGTTCGGGACAGGGGGGCGAGCAGTACTTC
d_gene: TRBD1
v_gene: TRBV12-3/TRBV12-4
abundance: many
j_gene: TRBJ2-7

CDR3aa: CAIRAGPSSYEHYF
CDR3nt: TGTGCCATCAGGGCGGGACCGAGCTCCTACGAGCATTACTTC
d_gene: .
v_gene: TRBV10-3
abundance: .
j_gene: TRBJ2-7

CDR3aa: CASSFPGTSGTKNIQYF
CDR3nt: TGTGCCAGCAGCTTTCCCGGGACTAGCGGGACCAAAAACATTCAGTACTTC
d_gene: TRBD2
v_gene: TRBV11-1
abundance: large
j_gene: TRBJ2-4

CDR3aa: CASSLFLQPQHF
CDR3nt: TGTGCCAGCAGTTTATTCCTCCAGCCCCAGCATTTT
d_gene: .
v_gene: TRBV28
abundance: few
j_gene: TRBJ1-5

CDR3aa: CASSQGDRNYGYTF
CDR3nt: TGCGCCAGCAGCCAAGGGGACAGGAACTATGGCTACACCTTC
d_gene: TRBD1
v_gene: TRBV4-1
abundance: many
j_gene: TRBJ1-2

CDR3aa: CVSSLGDIGQPQHF
CDR3nt: TGTGTCAGCAGCTTAGGGGACATTGGGCAGCCCCAGCATTTT
d_gene: .
v_gene: TRBV5-6
abundance: .
j_gene: TRBJ1-5

CDR3aa: CAWSFSTGAYEQYF
CDR3nt: TGTGCCTGGAGTTTCTCGACCGGGGCGTACGAGCAGTACTTC
d_gene: .
v_gene: TRBV30
abundance: .
j_gene: TRBJ2-7

CDR3aa: CASRDTGDRDEQYF
CDR3nt: TGTGCCAGCAGGGATACAGGGGATCGGGACGAGCAGTACTTC
d_gene: TRBD1
v_gene: TRBV6-2/TRBV6-3
abundance: many
j_gene: TRBJ2-7

CDR3aa: CASSRPGTANTEAFF
CDR3nt: TGTGCCAGCAGCCGACCCGGGACAGCGAACACTGAAGCTTTCTTT
d_gene: TRBD1
v_gene: TRBV7-9
abundance: .
j_gene: TRBJ1-1

CDR3aa: CASRGGGLAQLF
CDR3nt: TGTGCCAGCAGGGGAGGGGGGCTAGCACAGCTCTTC
d_gene: .
v_gene: TRBV11-1
abundance: .
j_gene: TRBJ2-1

CDR3aa: CASSKSGSPLWGQFF
CDR3nt: TGTGCCAGCAGTAAAAGCGGGAGCCCTCTTTGGGGGCAGTTCTTC
d_gene: TRBD2
v_gene: TRBV6-1
abundance: many
j_gene: TRBJ2-1

CDR3aa: CASFVKNYGYTF
CDR3nt: TGTGCCAGCTTTGTAAAGAACTATGGCTACACCTTC
d_gene: .
v_gene: TRBV5-6
abundance: .
j_gene: TRBJ1-2

CDR3aa: CASSLGGTDPDTQYF
CDR3nt: TGTGCCAGCAGTTTAGGGGGGACAGACCCAGATACGCAGTATTTT
d_gene: .
v_gene: TRBV11-3
abundance: .
j_gene: TRBJ2-3

CDR3aa: CASSFSGDQPQHF
CDR3nt: TGTGCCAGCAGCTTTTCGGGGGATCAGCCCCAGCATTTT
d_gene: .
v_gene: TRBV5-5
abundance: .
j_gene: TRBJ1-5

CDR3aa: CASSLGKGASQPQHF
CDR3nt: TGTGCCAGCAGCTTGGGAAAGGGGGCGAGCCAGCCCCAGCATTTT
d_gene: TRBD1
v_gene: TRBV5-8
abundance: once
j_gene: TRBJ1-5

CDR3aa: CSAGGAQNPPLHF
CDR3nt: TGCAGCGCCGGGGGGGCCCAGAATCCACCCCTCCACTTT
d_gene: .
v_gene: TRBV29-1
abundance: .
j_gene: TRBJ1-6

CDR3aa: CANSEWKNNEQFF
CDR3nt: TGTGCCAACAGTGAGTGGAAAAACAATGAGCAGTTCTTC
d_gene: .
v_gene: TRBV6-1
abundance: .
j_gene: TRBJ2-1

CDR3aa: CASSYPASLAGDSYYEQYF
CDR3nt: TGTGCCAGCAGTTATCCCGCATCTCTAGCGGGAGACTCCTACTACGAGCAGTACTTC
d_gene: TRBD2
v_gene: TRBV6-2/TRBV6-3
abundance: many
j_gene: TRBJ2-7

CDR3aa: CASSSQWGEQYF
CDR3nt: TGTGCCAGCAGCTCCCAATGGGGGGAGCAGTACTTC
d_gene: .
v_gene: TRBV11-3
abundance: .
j_gene: TRBJ2-7

CDR3aa: CASSSRGRVTTDTQYF
CDR3nt: TGTGCCAGCAGCTCACGGGGGAGGGTGACAACAGATACGCAGTATTTT
d_gene: TRBD2
v_gene: TRBV5-4
abundance: .
j_gene: TRBJ2-3

CDR3aa: CASSPSSYEQYF
CDR3nt: TGTGCCAGCAGCCCCAGCTCCTACGAGCAGTACTTC
d_gene: .
v_gene: TRBV28
abundance: many
j_gene: TRBJ2-7

CDR3aa: CASSEETHYF
CDR3nt: TGTGCCAGCAGTGAAGAGACCCACTACTTC
d_gene: .
v_gene: TRBV2
abundance: once
j_gene: TRBJ2-5

CDR3aa: CASSQDLGPDKQYF
CDR3nt: TGCGCCAGCAGCCAAGATCTAGGGCCCGATAAGCAGTATTTT
d_gene: .
v_gene: TRBV4-3
abundance: many
j_gene: TRBJ2-3

CDR3aa: CASSLVGRNEQFF
CDR3nt: TGTGCCAGCAGCTTAGTGGGGCGGAATGAGCAGTTTTTC
d_gene: .
v_gene: TRBV11-1
abundance: .
j_gene: TRBJ2-1

CDR3aa: CASSSHSDGEQFF
CDR3nt: TGTGCCAGCAGTTCGCACTCGGATGGTGAGCAGTTCTTC
d_gene: .
v_gene: TRBV6-5
abundance: many
j_gene: TRBJ2-1

CDR3aa: CASSFPAGTGGSGANVQTF
CDR3nt: TGTGCCAGCAGTTTCCCAGCCGGGACAGGGGGCAGTGGGGCCAACGTCCAGACTTTC
d_gene: TRBD1
v_gene: TRBV28
abundance: .
j_gene: TRBJ2-6

CDR3aa: CASSPPTGSNQPQHF
CDR3nt: TGCGCCAGCAGCCCCCCGACAGGGAGCAATCAGCCCCAGCATTTT
d_gene: TRBD1
v_gene: TRBV5-1
abundance: .
j_gene: TRBJ1-5

CDR3aa: CASRGRNNEKLFF
CDR3nt: TGTGCCAGCAGGGGCCGGAATAATGAAAAACTGTTTTTT
d_gene: .
v_gene: TRBV6-5
abundance: many
j_gene: TRBJ1-4

CDR3aa: CAWEPGDRVAYKQYF
CDR3nt: TGTGCCTGGGAACCCGGAGATAGGGTCGCCTACAAGCAGTACTTC
d_gene: .
v_gene: TRBV30
abundance: .
j_gene: TRBJ2-7

CDR3aa: CATRSRPEAFF
CDR3nt: TGTGCCACCCGTAGTCGTCCTGAAGCTTTCTTT
d_gene: .
v_gene: TRBV28
abundance: .
j_gene: TRBJ1-1

CDR3aa: CASSRLAGIEQFF
CDR3nt: TGTGCCAGCAGCCGACTAGCGGGTATTGAGCAGTTTTTC
d_gene: TRBD2
v_gene: TRBV11-3
abundance: .
j_gene: TRBJ2-1

CDR3aa: CVSSPLAPHGEQFF
CDR3nt: TGTGTCAGCAGTCCGCTAGCGCCACATGGAGAGCAGTTCTTC
d_gene: .
v_gene: TRBV6-5
abundance: .
j_gene: TRBJ2-1

CDR3aa: CASSEGTGDRQFF
CDR3nt: TGTGCCAGCAGTGAAGGGACAGGGGATAGGCAGTTCTTC
d_gene: TRBD1
v_gene: TRBV6-1
abundance: .
j_gene: TRBJ2-1

CDR3aa: CASSLDGRTNTGELFF
CDR3nt: TGCGCCAGCAGCTTGGACGGGAGGACGAACACCGGGGAGCTGTTCTTT
d_gene: TRBD2
v_gene: TRBV5-1
abundance: .
j_gene: TRBJ2-2

CDR3aa: CASSHHGSYEQYF
CDR3nt: TGTGCCAGCAGCCACCACGGGTCCTACGAGCAGTACTTC
d_gene: .
v_gene: TRBV28
abundance: .
j_gene: TRBJ2-7

CDR3aa: CASSQEELGGMDEHFF
CDR3nt: TGCGCCAGCAGCCAAGAGGAACTAGGGGGAATGGATGAGCACTTCTTC
d_gene: .
v_gene: TRBV4-3
abundance: .
j_gene: TRBJ2-1

CDR3aa: CSVDQNTGELFF
CDR3nt: TGCAGCGTGGACCAGAACACCGGGGAGCTGTTTTTT
d_gene: .
v_gene: TRBV29-1
abundance: many
j_gene: TRBJ2-2

CDR3aa: CASSPGKGLAGTRQYF
CDR3nt: TGCGCCAGCAGTCCCGGGAAGGGACTAGCGGGTACGAGGCAGTACTTC
d_gene: TRBD2
v_gene: TRBV5-1
abundance: .
j_gene: TRBJ2-7

CDR3aa: CATGGRGLTGGLFF
CDR3nt: TGTGCCACCGGGGGGCGGGGACTCACCGGGGGGCTGTTTTTT
d_gene: .
v_gene: TRBV24-1
abundance: .
j_gene: TRBJ2-2

CDR3aa: CANSPRTGTYEQYF
CDR3nt: TGCGCCAACAGCCCGAGGACAGGTACCTACGAACAGTACTTC
d_gene: TRBD1
v_gene: TRBV4-3
abundance: .
j_gene: TRBJ2-7

CDR3aa: CSVAGGVGGTYNEQFF
CDR3nt: TGCAGCGTTGCAGGGGGGGTAGGGGGCACCTACAATGAGCAGTTCTTC
d_gene: .
v_gene: TRBV29-1
abundance: .
j_gene: TRBJ2-1